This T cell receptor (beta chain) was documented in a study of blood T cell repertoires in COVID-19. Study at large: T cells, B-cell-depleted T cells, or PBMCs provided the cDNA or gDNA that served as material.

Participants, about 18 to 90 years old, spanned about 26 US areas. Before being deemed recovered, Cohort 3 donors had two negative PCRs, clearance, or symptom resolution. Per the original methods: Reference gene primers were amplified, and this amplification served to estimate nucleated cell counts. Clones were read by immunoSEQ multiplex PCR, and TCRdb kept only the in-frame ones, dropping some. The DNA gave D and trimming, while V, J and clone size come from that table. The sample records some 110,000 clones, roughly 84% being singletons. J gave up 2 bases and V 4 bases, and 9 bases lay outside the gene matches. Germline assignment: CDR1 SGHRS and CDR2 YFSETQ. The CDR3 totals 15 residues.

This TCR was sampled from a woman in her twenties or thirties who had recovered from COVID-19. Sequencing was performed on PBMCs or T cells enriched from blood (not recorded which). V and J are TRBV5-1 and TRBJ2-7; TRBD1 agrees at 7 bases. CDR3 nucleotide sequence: TGCGCCAGCAGCCCCTACAGGGGACAAACCTACGAGCAGTACTTC. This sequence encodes CASSPYRGQTYEQYF.